Each of the 10 T cell receptor beta chains below was sequenced from the same sample in a study of CD8 T cells in Susac syndrome. RNA amounts of about 0.5 to 1 ug underwent reverse transcription with random hexamers. TCRdb re-called the immunoSEQ multiplex PCR reads through MiXCR, storing one row per CDR3 protein. There are some 130,000 distinct CDR3 sequences in the sample; 94% occur only once, and 0.1% to 0.15% lies in the top ten. What was sequenced was CD4+ T cells from PBMCs. The receptors originated from a human donor with multiple sclerosis.

The genes are TRBV5-4 and TRBJ2-2; no reliable D call. CDR1 and CDR2 (germline): SGHNT, YYREEE (reference sequence). Trimming took 3 bases from V and 5 from J, leaving 14 bases between them. The CDR3 totals 15 residues. The CDR3 region is CASSSRGHSTGELFF. The CDR3 DNA is TGTGCCAGCAGCTCGCGAGGTCACAGTACCGGGGAGCTGTTTTTT. The full variable domain, completed using reference TRBV5-4 and TRBJ2-2, is ETGVTQSPTHLIKTRGQQVTLRCSSQSGHNTVSWYQQALGQGPQFIFQYYREEENGRGNFPPRFSGLQFPNYSSELNVNALELDDSALYLCASSSRGHSTGELFFGEGSRLTVL.

The CDR3 sequence is CASSLREVYEQYF. The DNA for the CDR3 is TGTGCCAGCAGCTTGAGGGAGGTTTACGAGCAGTACTTC. The V call is TRBV5-4, the J call TRBJ2-7, with a tentative D call TRBD2 (6 bases). Germline CDR1 and CDR2: SGHNT and YYREEE (reference sequence). Trimming shortened V by 1 base and J by 4 bases, and 9 bases separated the two germline ends. This CDR3 region has 13 residues. Variable domain in full (rest from reference TRBV5-4 and TRBJ2-7): ETGVTQSPTHLIKTRGQQVTLRCSSQSGHNTVSWYQQALGQGPQFIFQYYREEENGRGNFPPRFSGLQFPNYSSELNVNALELDDSALYLCASSLREVYEQYFGPGTRLTVT.

This sequence joins TRBV6-1 and TRBJ1-2, with 8 bases fitting TRBD1. V was clipped by 7 bases and J by 4 bases; unmatched bases: 5. The germline gives CDR1 MNHNS, CDR2 SASEGT. This CDR3 comprises 13 residues. CDR3 bases: TGTGCCAGCAATCTAGGGACAGGCTATGGCTACACCTTC. It codes for CASNLGTGYGYTF.

This rearrangement joins TRBV5-1 to TRBJ1-2; TRBD1 is a possible D gene (5 bases). CDR1 and CDR2 (germline): SGHRS, YFSETQ. V was cut by 0 bases and J by 0 bases, with 15 bases left in between. The CDR3 has 17 amino acids. CDR3 sequence reads: CASSLGSGAFSNYGYTF. The CDR3 nucleotides read TGCGCCAGCAGCTTGGGGTCCGGGGCCTTCTCTAACTATGGCTACACCTTC.

The chain links TRBV12-3 or TRBV12-4 to TRBJ2-6; D not certain. The ends were cut back, 5 bases at V and 3 bases at J, with 20 bases in the middle. The CDR3 runs to 18 residues. CDR3: CASSRNLGRVNGANVLTF. The CDR3 bases are TGTGCCAGCAGTAGAAACCTCGGACGGGTCAATGGGGCCAACGTCCTGACTTTC.

This rearrangement joins TRBV27 to TRBJ1-3; D gene ambiguous. Germline lookup yields CDR1 MNHEY and CDR2 SMNVEV (reference sequence). The V end was cut by 7 bases, the J end by 0 bases, with 10 bases between. The CDR3 extends over 14 amino acids. In DNA, the CDR3 is TGTGCCAGCAAGGGCGGTAACTCTGGAAACACCATATATTTT. It specifies CASKGGNSGNTIYF.

Here the CDR3 reads CASSQDPSSYEQYF. CDR3 DNA sequence: TGTGCCAGCAGCCAAGATCCAAGCTCCTACGAGCAGTACTTC. This chain joins TRBV14 and TRBJ2-7, with D unclear. V lost 0 bases and J 0 bases, leaving 6 bases between the germline ends. From germline, CDR1 is SGHDN and CDR2 FVKESK. The length of the CDR3 is 14 residues. The whole variable domain, filled in from reference TRBV14 and TRBJ2-7, reads EAGVTQFPSHSVIEKGQTVTLRCDPISGHDNLYWYRRVMGKEIKFLLHFVKESKQDESGMPNNRFLAERTGGTYSTLKVQPAELEDSGVYFCASSQDPSSYEQYFGPGTRLTVT.

This rearrangement joins TRBV12-3 or TRBV12-4 to TRBJ1-1; possible D gene TRBD1, 6 bases. There are 14 residues in the CDR3. V lost 0 bases and J 3 bases, leaving 8 bases between the germline ends. The CDR3 spells CASSLARGYTEAFF. The CDR3, as DNA: TGTGCCAGCAGTTTAGCCAGGGGATACACTGAAGCTTTCTTT.

The chain is built from TRBV5-1 and TRBJ1-1; D remains ambiguous. Trimming left V 3 bases short and J 0 bases short, with 15 bases between. The CDR3 is made up of 16 amino acids. Germline V CDR1 and CDR2: SGHRS, YFSETQ. CDR3 protein: CASSSGLSTMNTEAFF. CDR3 DNA: TGCGCCAGCAGCTCGGGCCTATCCACCATGAACACTGAAGCTTTCTTT.

The CDR3, as DNA: TGTGCCTGGGGGCGTGGAGAGGCAGTAGACGAGCAGTACTTC. Translation gives CAWGRGEAVDEQYF. This sequence joins TRBV30 and TRBJ2-7; D not certain. V lost 5 bases and J 5 bases, leaving 19 bases between the germline ends. CDR1 and CDR2 (germline): GTSNPN, SVGIG (reference sequence). The CDR3 covers 14 residues.